These T cell receptor beta chains were read from a single sample in a study of CD8 T cells in ankylosing spondylitis. TCRdb analysed the 5' RACE reads with MiXCR anew, one entry per CDR3 protein. Found here are about 360,000 distinct CDR3 sequences, roughly 20% of them singletons; the top ten hold about an eighth. Material: blood, either unsorted or a sorted T cell fraction (not recorded which). These receptors originate from a male donor with ankylosing spondylitis or in good health (not recorded which). CDR3s leave out the opening cysteine and the closing phenylalanine or tryptophan. Fields, in order: J gene, V gene, CDR3 protein.

J gene: TRBJ2-7
V gene: TRBV5-1
CDR3 protein: ASSLPGHNYEQY

J gene: TRBJ2-2
V gene: TRBV10-3
CDR3 protein: AIREIAPGGELF

J gene: TRBJ2-3
V gene: TRBV7-9
CDR3 protein: ASTRQGSTDTQY

J gene: TRBJ2-3
V gene: TRBV9
CDR3 protein: ASSVVPGLASTDTQY

J gene: TRBJ2-7
V gene: TRBV6-1
CDR3 protein: ASSPSPRTEFPYEQY

J gene: TRBJ1-2
V gene: TRBV20-1
CDR3 protein: SAERQGGEGYT

J gene: TRBJ2-3
V gene: TRBV27
CDR3 protein: ASSPYSGGGTDTQY

J gene: TRBJ1-1
V gene: TRBV28
CDR3 protein: ASMTGVTEAF

J gene: TRBJ2-1
V gene: TRBV9
CDR3 protein: ASTPGGRGSYNEQF

J gene: TRBJ2-1
V gene: TRBV29-1
CDR3 protein: SAVQGASSYNEQF

J gene: TRBJ2-3
V gene: TRBV9
CDR3 protein: ASRPAGVDTDTQY

J gene: TRBJ2-3
V gene: TRBV2
CDR3 protein: ASSTHPESPGDTQY

J gene: TRBJ1-2
V gene: TRBV12-3/TRBV12-4
CDR3 protein: ASSLSVGYGYT

J gene: TRBJ2-7
V gene: TRBV27
CDR3 protein: ASSTPLGVQY

J gene: TRBJ1-1
V gene: TRBV6-5
CDR3 protein: ASSFNRNTEAF

J gene: TRBJ2-3
V gene: TRBV7-2
CDR3 protein: ASSPRLAGATDTQY

J gene: TRBJ2-7
V gene: TRBV15
CDR3 protein: ATSRDRREQY

J gene: TRBJ2-1
V gene: TRBV29-1
CDR3 protein: SVGDRGISAYNEQF

J gene: TRBJ1-1
V gene: TRBV7-8
CDR3 protein: ASSVTGTGGFEAF

J gene: TRBJ2-1
V gene: TRBV24-1
CDR3 protein: ATSDLRHRYNEQF

J gene: TRBJ2-1
V gene: TRBV2
CDR3 protein: ASSEAPQGAGYNEQF

J gene: TRBJ2-1
V gene: TRBV12-3/TRBV12-4
CDR3 protein: ASSFTGDVYNEQF

J gene: TRBJ2-2
V gene: TRBV20-1
CDR3 protein: SARSSGGGDTGELF

J gene: TRBJ2-1
V gene: TRBV20-1
CDR3 protein: SARSKSSGGNEQF

J gene: TRBJ2-7
V gene: TRBV27
CDR3 protein: ASSQSGTLTTADEQY

J gene: TRBJ1-2
V gene: TRBV4-1
CDR3 protein: ASSQIDSYGYT

J gene: TRBJ2-7
V gene: TRBV11-2
CDR3 protein: ASSPTGTGGALGLYEQY

J gene: TRBJ2-1
V gene: TRBV15
CDR3 protein: ATSPLLGNEQF

J gene: TRBJ1-1
V gene: TRBV28
CDR3 protein: ATLRVWGTEAF